One and the same sample provided the 3 T cell receptor beta chains below, sequenced in a study of OX40 agonist ivuxolimab in advanced cancers. The repertoire was sequenced with immunoSEQ multiplex PCR; TCRdb's copy has only in-frame clones and lacks some. Of about 79,000 clones listed, roughly 88% are singletons. This specimen consisted of CD4+ or CD8+ T cells sorted from blood, obtained in a trial of the OX40 agonist ivuxolimab. The receptors stem from an adult with an advanced solid tumor such as melanoma, head and neck, liver or kidney cancer.

Only one count was recorded for this clone. The chain uses TRBV19 and TRBJ1-3, with D tentatively TRBD1 (5 bases). Trimming cost V 4 bases and J 2 bases, with 12 bases left between them. This CDR3 is built from 15 residues. The germline V gene has CDR1 LNHDA and CDR2 SQIVND (reference sequence). DNA of the CDR3: TGTGCCAGTAGTAGCGGGGCAGAAACTGGAAACACCATATATTTT. Translating gives CASSSGAETGNTIYF.

This chain links TRBV5-1 with TRBJ1-1, with a possible D match to TRBD1 (6 bases). This CDR3 spans 15 amino acids. The V gene's germline CDR1 is SGHRS and CDR2 YFSETQ. The ends were cut back, 0 bases at V and 1 base at J, with 10 bases in the middle. CDR3 in amino acids: CASSLDIGGNTEAFF. DNA for the CDR3: TGCGCCAGCAGCTTGGACATAGGGGGGAACACTGAAGCTTTCTTT.

The rearrangement joins TRBV4-2 to TRBJ1-4; tentatively, D is TRBD1 (5 bases). From germline, CDR1 is LGHNA and CDR2 YNFKEQ. Trimming cost V 0 bases and J 4 bases, with 9 bases left between them. The CDR3 is 15 amino acids. CDR3 nucleotides: TGTGCCAGCAGCCAAGATCGACAGATTAATGAAAAACTGTTTTTT. It specifies CASSQDRQINEKLFF.